This T cell receptor (beta chain) stems from a study of post-analysis software for immune sequencing data. Overall study context: The disease courses spanned relapsing-remitting, secondary progressive and progressive-relapsing forms of multiple sclerosis.

Unique molecular identifiers featured in each of the TCR beta cDNA libraries. Each sample of roughly 0.95 to 10 million input T cells yielded around 500,000 cDNA molecules, so each molecule approximated one T cell. TCRdb used MiXCR to reprocess the PCR reads, holding one entry per CDR3 protein. The profile shows hundreds of thousands of distinct CDR3 sequences, roughly 58% of them singletons. Germline-derived CDR1 and CDR2 are SGHAT and FQDESV (reference sequence). The CDR3 extends over 14 amino acids. Trimming cost V 5 bases and J 10 bases; bases outside gene matches: 6. On this clonotype: The antigen is not known.

Study-wide results and caveats: Compared with controls, patients showed significantly lower normalized Chao1 diversity. A few TRBV segments occurring more often in patients than controls included TRBV5-6, TRBV5-1 and TRBV20-1. Samples from one preparation batch, clustered by F measure, grouped strongly together.

This TCR was recovered from a girl aged 5 to 17 with multiple sclerosis. The sample was blood. The chain carries TRBV11-1 and TRBJ2-1; 12 nucleotides agree with TRBD2. This CDR3 is CASSLRTSGAEQFF. Written as DNA, the CDR3 is TGTGCCAGCAGCCTACGGACTAGCGGGGCCGAGCAGTTCTTC.